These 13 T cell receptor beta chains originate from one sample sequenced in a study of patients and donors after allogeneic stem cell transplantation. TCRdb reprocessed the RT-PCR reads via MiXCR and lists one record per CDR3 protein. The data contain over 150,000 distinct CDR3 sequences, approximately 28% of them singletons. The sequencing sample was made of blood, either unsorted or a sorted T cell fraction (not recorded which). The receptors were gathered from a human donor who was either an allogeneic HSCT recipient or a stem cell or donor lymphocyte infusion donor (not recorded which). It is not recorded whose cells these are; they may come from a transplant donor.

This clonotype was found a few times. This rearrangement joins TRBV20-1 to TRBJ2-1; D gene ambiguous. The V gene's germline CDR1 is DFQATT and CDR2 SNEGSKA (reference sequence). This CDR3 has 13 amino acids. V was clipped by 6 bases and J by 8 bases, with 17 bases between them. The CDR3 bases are TGCAGTGCCCCCTGGGCCCGATTATATGAGCAGTTCTTC. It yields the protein CSAPWARLYEQFF.

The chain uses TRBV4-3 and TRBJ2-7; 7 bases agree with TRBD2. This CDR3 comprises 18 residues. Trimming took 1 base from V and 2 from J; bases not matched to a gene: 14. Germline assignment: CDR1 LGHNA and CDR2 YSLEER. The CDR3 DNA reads TGCGCCAGCAGCCAAGTCTGGCTAGCGGACGATTTTGCCTACGAGCAGTACTTC. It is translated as CASSQVWLADDFAYEQYF.

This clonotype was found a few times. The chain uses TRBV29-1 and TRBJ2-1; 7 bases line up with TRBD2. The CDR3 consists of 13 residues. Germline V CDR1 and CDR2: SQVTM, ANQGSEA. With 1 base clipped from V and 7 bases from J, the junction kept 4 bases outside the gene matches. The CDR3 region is CSVEVLAVNEQFF. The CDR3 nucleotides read TGCAGCGTTGAAGTCCTAGCGGTAAATGAGCAGTTCTTC.

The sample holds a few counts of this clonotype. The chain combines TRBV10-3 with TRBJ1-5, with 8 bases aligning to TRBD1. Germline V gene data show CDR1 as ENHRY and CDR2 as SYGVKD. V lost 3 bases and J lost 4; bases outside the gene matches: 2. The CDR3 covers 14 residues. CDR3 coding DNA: TGTGCCATCAGTGAACAGGGGGGAAATCAGCCCCAGCATTTT. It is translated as CAISEQGGNQPQHF.

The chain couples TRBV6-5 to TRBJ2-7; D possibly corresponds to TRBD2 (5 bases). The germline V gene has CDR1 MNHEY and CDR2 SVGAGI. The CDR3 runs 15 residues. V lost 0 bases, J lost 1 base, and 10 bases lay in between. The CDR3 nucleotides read TGTGCCAGCAGTTACTCGTCTCTAGCTTCCTACGAGCAGTACTTC. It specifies CASSYSSLASYEQYF.

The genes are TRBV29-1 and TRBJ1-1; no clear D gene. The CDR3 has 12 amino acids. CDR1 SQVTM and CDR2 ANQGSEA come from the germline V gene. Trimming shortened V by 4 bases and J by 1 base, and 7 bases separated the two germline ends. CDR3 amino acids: CSVGRANTEAFF. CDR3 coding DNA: TGCAGCGTTGGACGGGCGAACACTGAAGCTTTCTTT.

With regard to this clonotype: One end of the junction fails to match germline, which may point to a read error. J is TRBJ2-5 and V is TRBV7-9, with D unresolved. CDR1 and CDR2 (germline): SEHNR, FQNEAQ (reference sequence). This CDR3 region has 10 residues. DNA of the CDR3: TGTGCCAGCAGCCAACGGGTGGAGCCATTC. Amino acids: CASSQRVEPF.

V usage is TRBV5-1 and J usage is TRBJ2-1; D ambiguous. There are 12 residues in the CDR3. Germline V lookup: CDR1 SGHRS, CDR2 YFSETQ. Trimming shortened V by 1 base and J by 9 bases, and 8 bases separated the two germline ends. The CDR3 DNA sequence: TGCGCCAGCAGCTTGAGAGGTGGTGAGCAGTTCTTC. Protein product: CASSLRGGEQFF.

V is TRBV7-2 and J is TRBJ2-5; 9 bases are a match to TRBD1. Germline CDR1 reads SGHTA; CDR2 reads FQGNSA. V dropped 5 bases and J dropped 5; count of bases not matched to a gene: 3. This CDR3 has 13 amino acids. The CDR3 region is CASSRDRVETQYF. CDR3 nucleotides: TGTGCCAGCAGCAGGGACAGGGTTGAGACCCAGTACTTC.

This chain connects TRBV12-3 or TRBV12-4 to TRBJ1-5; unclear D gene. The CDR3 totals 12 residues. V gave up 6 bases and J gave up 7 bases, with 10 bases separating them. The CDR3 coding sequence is TGTGCCAGCAGCCGCCCTAGGCAGCCCCAGCATTTT. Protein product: CASSRPRQPQHF.

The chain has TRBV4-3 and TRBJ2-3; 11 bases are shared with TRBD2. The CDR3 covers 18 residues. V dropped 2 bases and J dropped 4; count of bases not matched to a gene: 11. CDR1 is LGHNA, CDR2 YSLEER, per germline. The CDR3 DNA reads TGCGCCAGCAGCCAACCCCCTACTAGCGGGAGAAGCTCAGATACGCAGTATTTT. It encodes CASSQPPTSGRSSDTQYF.

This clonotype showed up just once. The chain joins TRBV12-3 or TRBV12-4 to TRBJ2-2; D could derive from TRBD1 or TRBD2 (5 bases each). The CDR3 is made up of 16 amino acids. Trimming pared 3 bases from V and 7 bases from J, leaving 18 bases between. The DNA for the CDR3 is TGTGCCAGCAGTTTCAGCCAGGGTCTACGGGGCGGGGAGCTGTTTTTT. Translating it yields CASSFSQGLRGGELFF.

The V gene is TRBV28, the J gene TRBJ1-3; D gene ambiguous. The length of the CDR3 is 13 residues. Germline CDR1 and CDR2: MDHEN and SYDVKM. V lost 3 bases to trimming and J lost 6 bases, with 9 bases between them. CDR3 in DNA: TGTGCCAGCAGTTTTGGCAGTAAAAACACCATATATTTT. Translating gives CASSFGSKNTIYF.